The rows below give T cell receptor beta chains drawn from one sample of a study of blood T cell repertoires in COVID-19. Clones were sequenced by immunoSEQ multiplex PCR, and TCRdb holds only the in-frame ones, with some missing. The data show about 250,000 clones, with 65% to 90% seen just once and around 1.7% held by the top ten. The sample comprised PBMCs or T cells enriched from blood (not recorded which). Receptor source: a man aged 35-49 years who had recovered from COVID-19. Each CDR3 is given with its conserved first and last residue. The D gene is left open where the match is weak.

V gene	D gene	J gene	CDR3 length	CDR3 protein	CDR3 DNA
TRBV19	.	TRBJ1-6	14	CAGLGGGNNSPLHF	TGTGCCGGACTGGGCGGAGGGAATAATTCACCCCTCCACTTT
TRBV18	.	TRBJ2-1	12	CASSPAQNEQFF	TGTGCCAGCTCACCAGCCCAGAATGAGCAGTTCTTC
TRBV19	.	TRBJ1-5	15	CASSSKRGSNQPQHF	TGTGCCAGTAGTTCAAAAAGGGGGAGCAATCAGCCCCAGCATTTT
TRBV19	TRBD1	TRBJ1-4	13	CASRMTGTEKLFF	TGTGCCAGTAGGATGACAGGGACCGAAAAACTGTTTTTT
TRBV6-5	.	TRBJ2-2	12	CASLTPTGELFF	TGTGCCAGCCTTACTCCTACCGGGGAGCTGTTTTTT
TRBV30	.	TRBJ1-4	13	CAWSLETNEKLFF	TGTGCCTGGAGCCTCGAGACTAATGAAAAACTGTTTTTT
TRBV5-1	.	TRBJ2-1	14	CASSLSPTNNEQFF	TGCGCCAGCAGCTTGAGCCCAACCAACAATGAGCAGTTCTTC
TRBV19	TRBD1	TRBJ1-2	14	CASSSTGGNYGYTF	TGTGCCAGTAGTAGTACAGGGGGCAACTATGGCTACACCTTC
TRBV6-1	TRBD1	TRBJ1-1	16	CASSVTGTGLLNEAFF	TGTGCCAGCAGTGTGACCGGGACAGGGCTTCTGAATGAAGCTTTCTTT
TRBV28	TRBD2	TRBJ2-7	16	CASSAPGLAEYREGNF	TGTGCCAGCAGTGCCCCGGGACTAGCGGAGTACCGGGAGGGGAACTTC
TRBV30	.	TRBJ1-2	13	CALRRGLEDGYTF	TGTGCCTTACGCCGGGGTTTGGAGGATGGCTACACCTTC
TRBV7-2	TRBD2	TRBJ2-7	15	CASSLTSGRAHEQYF	TGTGCCAGCAGCTTAACTAGCGGGAGGGCCCACGAGCAGTACTTC
TRBV20-1	TRBD1	TRBJ1-4	15	CSASIRDSPNEKLFF	TGCAGTGCTAGTATCCGGGACAGCCCGAATGAAAAACTGTTTTTT
TRBV30	TRBD2	TRBJ2-1	14	CAWSVSVRGGEQFF	TGTGCCTGGAGTGTATCAGTCCGGGGGGGTGAGCAGTTCTTC
TRBV6-1	.	TRBJ1-1	17	CASSESGRGDVNTEAFF	TGTGCCAGCAGTGAATCCGGGCGGGGGGATGTGAACACTGAAGCTTTCTTT
TRBV5-1	.	TRBJ2-5	14	CASSFQGSQETQYF	TGCGCCAGCAGCTTTCAGGGTTCCCAAGAGACCCAGTACTTC
TRBV3-1/TRBV3-2	.	TRBJ2-1	13	CATLESSYNEQFF	TGTGCCACCCTAGAAAGCTCCTACAATGAGCAGTTCTTC